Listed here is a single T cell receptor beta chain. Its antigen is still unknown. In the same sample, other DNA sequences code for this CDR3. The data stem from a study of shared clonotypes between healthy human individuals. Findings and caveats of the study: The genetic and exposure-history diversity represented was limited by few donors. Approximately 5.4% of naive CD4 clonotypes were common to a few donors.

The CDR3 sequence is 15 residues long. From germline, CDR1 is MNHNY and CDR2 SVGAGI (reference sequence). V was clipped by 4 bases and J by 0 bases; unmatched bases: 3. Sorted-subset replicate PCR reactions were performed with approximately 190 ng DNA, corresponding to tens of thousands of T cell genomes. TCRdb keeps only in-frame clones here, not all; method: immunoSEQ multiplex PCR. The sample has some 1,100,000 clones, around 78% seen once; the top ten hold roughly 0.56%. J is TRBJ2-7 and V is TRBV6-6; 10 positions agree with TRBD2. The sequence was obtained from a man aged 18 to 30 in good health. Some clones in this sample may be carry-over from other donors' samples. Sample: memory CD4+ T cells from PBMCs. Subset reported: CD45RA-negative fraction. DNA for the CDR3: TGTGCCAGCAGTTCCAGACTAGCGGGCTCCTACGAGCAGTACTTC. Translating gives CASSSRLAGSYEQYF.